Following are 24 T cell receptor beta chains from one sample sequenced in a study of glioma-infiltrating T cells after dendritic cell vaccination. The repertoire was sequenced with immunoSEQ multiplex PCR; TCRdb's copy has only in-frame clones and lacks some. The table lists about 82,000 clones, roughly 89% of them singletons. Sequencing was performed on blood, taken before dendritic cell vaccination. The source of these receptors is a human donor with glioblastoma.

This CDR3 is CASSWGTGGIGEQFF. CDR3 nucleotides: TGTGCCAGCAGCTGGGGGACAGGGGGTATCGGTGAGCAGTTCTTC. The chain recombines TRBV7-9 with TRBJ2-1; 11 bases align to TRBD1. V shed 4 bases and J 9 bases; nucleotides not matched to a gene: 8. CDR3 length equals 15 residues. The germline CDR1 and CDR2 sequences are SEHNR and FQNEAQ (reference sequence).

V is TRBV19 and J is TRBJ2-1; D ambiguous. This CDR3 has 15 residues. Germline V CDR1 and CDR2: LNHDA, SQIVND (reference sequence). V was cut by 1 base and J by 1 base, with 8 bases left in between. The CDR3 here is CASSIVGRSYNEQFF. The CDR3 nucleotides are TGTGCCAGTAGTATAGTGGGCCGTTCCTACAATGAGCAGTTCTTC.

V gene TRBV25-1 combines with J gene TRBJ2-7; no reliable D call. CDR3 size: 11 residues. The germline V gene encodes CDR1 MGHDK and CDR2 SYGVNS. V shed 4 bases and J shed 4 bases, with 5 bases lying between them. The CDR3: CASSGYYEQYF. DNA for the CDR3: TGTGCCAGCAGTGGTTATTACGAGCAGTACTTC.

The chain joins TRBV19 to TRBJ1-2; D is ambiguous. Per the germline V gene, CDR1 is LNHDA and CDR2 is SQIVND (reference sequence). V lost 5 bases and J lost 0, with 13 bases in between. There are 15 residues in the CDR3. The chain's CDR3 is CASSPRTDTNYGYTF. The CDR3 coding sequence is TGTGCCAGTAGTCCTAGGACTGATACTAACTATGGCTACACCTTC.

A note on this clone: This same CDR3 is encoded by further DNA sequences in the sample. The genes are TRBV6-5 and TRBJ1-6, with 9 nucleotides matching TRBD1. This CDR3 region has 15 residues. The germline CDR1 and CDR2 sequences are MNHEY and SVGAGI. The junction had 4 bases not matched to a gene; V was cut back by 0 bases and J by 10 bases. The CDR3 nucleotides are TGTGCCAGCAGTTACTCCGGGACAGGGAACTCACCCCTCCACTTT. The encoded protein is CASSYSGTGNSPLHF.

The CDR3 sequence is CASSNSGGAGEQFF. The CDR3 nucleotides are TGTGCCAGCAGCAATAGCGGGGGGGCGGGTGAGCAGTTCTTC. The chain is built from TRBV7-2 and TRBJ2-1, with 11 bases aligning to TRBD2. CDR1 is SGHTA and CDR2 is FQGNSA in the germline V gene. The V gene end was trimmed by 5 bases and the J gene end by 9 bases; junction bases not matched to a gene: 6. CDR3 length: 14 residues.

The CDR3 sequence: CASSLTSGRETQYF. CDR3 in DNA: TGTGCCAGCAGCCTAACTAGCGGTCGGGAGACCCAGTACTTC. The rearrangement uses TRBV9 and TRBJ2-5; TRBD2 agrees at 8 bases. CDR1 is SGDLS, CDR2 YYNGEE, per germline. After removal of 4 bases from V and 5 bases from J, the junction contained 7 bases not matched to a gene. This CDR3 has 14 amino acids.

V is TRBV11-3 and J is TRBJ2-2, with D possibly TRBD2 on 5 matching bases. CDR3 length equals 20 residues. Germline values: CDR1 SGHNT, CDR2 YENEEA. V was clipped by 0 bases and J by 0 bases, with 20 bases between them. The CDR3 sequence is CASSLDRRTSGSSNTGELFF. The CDR3 DNA reads as TGTGCCAGCAGCTTAGATAGGAGGACGTCCGGGTCTTCGAACACCGGGGAGCTGTTTTTT.

The V gene is TRBV29-1, the J gene TRBJ2-3, with D perhaps matching TRBD1 (5 bases). The germline CDR1 and CDR2 sequences are SQVTM and ANQGSEA. V lost 7 bases to trimming and J lost 1 base, with 9 bases between them. The CDR3 totals 12 residues. The CDR3 here is CSAGHRTDTQYF. The CDR3, as DNA: TGCAGCGCAGGGCACCGCACAGATACGCAGTATTTT.

This rearrangement joins TRBV29-1 to TRBJ2-7; D may be TRBD1 (6 bases). V lost 7 bases and J lost 5, with 21 bases in between. The germline V gene encodes CDR1 SQVTM and CDR2 ANQGSEA. The CDR3 length is 14 residues. CDR3 region: CSAASGERENEQYF. CDR3 DNA: TGCAGCGCCGCATCAGGGGAGAGAGAGAACGAGCAGTACTTC.

V usage is TRBV25-1 and J usage is TRBJ2-7; no firm D call. This CDR3 comprises 14 residues. Germline V lookup: CDR1 MGHDK, CDR2 SYGVNS. The ends were cut back, 6 bases at V and 1 base at J, with 13 bases in the middle. CDR3 residues: CASSKAGASYEQYF. As DNA, the CDR3 is TGTGCCAGCAGCAAGGCCGGAGCTTCCTACGAGCAGTACTTC.

The chain carries TRBV23-1 and TRBJ1-5; 8 bases align to TRBD1. TRBV23-1 is annotated as an ORF whose role is uncertain. The CDR3 length is 17 residues. Trimming took 2 bases from V and 0 from J; bases not matched to a gene: 6. CDR3 DNA sequence: TGCGCCAGCAGTCAAAAGGACAGGGCAAGTAGCAATCAGCCCCAGCATTTT. This translates into CASSQKDRASSNQPQHF.

The chain employs TRBV7-8 and TRBJ1-2, with D tentatively TRBD1 (6 bases). The CDR3 runs 17 residues. Germline V CDR1 and CDR2: SGHVS, FQNEAQ. The V and J ends lost 4 bases and 0 bases respectively, with 18 bases between them. The CDR3 here is CASSSEGGAGANYGYTF. CDR3 sequence (DNA): TGTGCCAGCAGCTCCGAGGGGGGGGCGGGAGCTAACTATGGCTACACCTTC.

This rearrangement joins TRBV11-1 to TRBJ1-1; D may be TRBD1 (5 bases). Germline V gene data show CDR1 as SGHAT and CDR2 as FQDESV (reference sequence). V was cut by 5 bases and J by 2 bases, with 9 bases left in between. The length of the CDR3 is 13 residues. The CDR3 coding sequence is TGTGCCAGCAGCCGGACACAAAACACTGAAGCTTTCTTT. Protein product: CASSRTQNTEAFF.

This chain connects TRBV5-1 to TRBJ2-7; the match to TRBD2 covers 9 bases. Per germline, CDR1 SGHRS and CDR2 YFSETQ. The CDR3 extends over 14 amino acids. With V trimmed by 4 bases and J by 2 bases, 4 bases remained unmatched. The chain's CDR3 is CASSLLAGTYEQYF. The CDR3 coding sequence is TGCGCCAGCAGCCTCCTAGCGGGAACCTACGAGCAGTACTTC. The complete variable domain, with remaining parts taken from reference TRBV5-1 and TRBJ2-7, reads KAGVTQTPRYLIKTRGQQVTLSCSPISGHRSVSWYQQTPGQGLQFLFEYFSETQRNKGNFPGRFSGRQFSNSRSEMNVSTLELGDSALYLCASSLLAGTYEQYFGPGTRLTVT.

The CDR3 bases are TGTGCCAGCAGCCCCATGGGGGGGTTTAGCTACGAGCAGTACTTC. This codes for CASSPMGGFSYEQYF. This chain connects TRBV5-8 to TRBJ2-7; 7 nucleotides align to TRBD2. Trimming took 4 bases from V and 3 from J; bases not matched to a gene: 10. Germline CDR1 reads SGHTS; CDR2 reads YDEGEE. The CDR3 extends over 15 amino acids.

The V call is TRBV7-2, the J call TRBJ1-2; 8 nucleotides align to TRBD1. Unmatched junction bases numbered 5, after V lost 5 bases and J lost 6 bases. The CDR3 covers 13 residues. The germline V gene encodes CDR1 SGHTA and CDR2 FQGNSA. The DNA for the CDR3 is TGTGCCAGCAGCCAACAGGGGGTCGATGGCTACACCTTC. Translating gives CASSQQGVDGYTF.

The chain combines TRBV29-1 with TRBJ2-3, with TRBD2 matching over 8 bases. Germline lookup yields CDR1 SQVTM and CDR2 ANQGSEA. The junction had 0 bases not matched to a gene; V was cut back by 6 bases and J by 1 base. The length of the CDR3 is 12 residues. Here the CDR3 reads CSVLAGTDTQYF. The CDR3 DNA is TGCAGCGTACTAGCGGGCACAGATACGCAGTATTTT.

Turning to this clone: Within the sample, other DNA sequences also encode this same CDR3. The chain has TRBV7-3 and TRBJ1-1; 8 bases are shared with TRBD1. Losses at the gene ends were 6 bases for V and 1 base for J; bases not matched to a gene: 4. CDR3 length: 14 amino acids. CDR1 and CDR2 (germline): SGHTA, FQGTGA. The DNA of the CDR3 is TGTGCCAGCAGTCTAGGGACAGGGAACACTGAAGCTTTCTTT. Amino acids: CASSLGTGNTEAFF.

The V and J genes are TRBV5-1 and TRBJ2-1; TRBD2 matches 14 bases. CDR1 and CDR2 (germline): SGHRS, YFSETQ. Trimming removed 2 bases from V and 3 bases from J; junction bases left unmatched: 4. CDR3 length: 17 residues. The CDR3 DNA reads as TGCGCCAGCAGCTTTTTTGGGACTAGCGGGAGCTACAATGAGCAGTTCTTC. This translates into CASSFFGTSGSYNEQFF.

The V and J genes are TRBV7-9 and TRBJ2-1, with 12 nucleotides matching TRBD1. This CDR3 has 14 residues. J lost 8 bases, V lost 3 bases, and 2 bases had no gene match. Germline V gene sequence: CDR1 SEHNR, CDR2 FQNEAQ (reference sequence). Here the CDR3 reads CASSLGQGADEQFF. The DNA for the CDR3 is TGTGCCAGCAGCTTGGGACAGGGGGCTGATGAGCAGTTCTTC.

The rearrangement uses TRBV10-2 and TRBJ1-3; possibly TRBD1 for D (5 bases). Trimming shortened V by 6 bases and J by 0 bases, and 6 bases separated the two germline ends. Germline CDR1 WSHSY, CDR2 SAAADI. CDR3 length equals 13 residues. The CDR3 sequence: CASRQGSGNTIYF. The CDR3 DNA is TGCGCCAGCAGGCAGGGCTCTGGAAACACCATATATTTT.

The chain combines TRBV6-1 with TRBJ1-2; TRBD1 might be the D (5 bases). This CDR3 contains 14 residues. V was clipped by 6 bases and J by 4 bases, with 15 bases between them. Germline values: CDR1 MNHNS, CDR2 SASEGT. The CDR3 DNA reads as TGTGCCAGCAGACCATGGGGGGACCGCTATGGCTACACCTTC. Protein product: CASRPWGDRYGYTF.

For the CDR3, the DNA is TGTGCCAGCAGCCGGCGAACGTTTGGGACAGGGGGCAACTATGGCTACACCTTC. Translating it yields CASSRRTFGTGGNYGYTF. The J gene is TRBJ1-2, the V gene TRBV13; 12 bases are shared with TRBD1. This CDR3 has 18 amino acids. Trimming at V came to 5 bases and at J to 2 bases, leaving 12 bases not matched to a gene. Germline CDR1 reads PRHDT; CDR2 reads FYEKMQ (reference sequence). Complete variable domain (other parts from reference TRBV13 and TRBJ1-2): AAGVIQSPRHLIKEKRETATLKCYPIPRHDTVYWYQQGPGQDPQFLISFYEKMQSDKGSIPDRFSAQQFSDYHSELNMSSLELGDSALYFCASSRRTFGTGGNYGYTFGSGTRLTVV.